Listed below are T cell receptor beta chains from one sample, sequenced in a study of blood T cell repertoires in COVID-19. Measured with immunoSEQ multiplex PCR; TCRdb has only the in-frame clones, and not every one. The sample lists approximately 300,000 clones; around 83% were seen once. Sequencing was carried out using peripheral blood. All receptors come from a woman in her forties or fifties with acute or convalescent COVID-19. The CDR3 runs from the conserved cysteine through the conserved F or W. Each record gives: clone size, V gene, D gene, J gene, CDR3 protein, CDR3 DNA. A D gene is named only where the DNA matches it firmly. Size tells how often a clone was seen (once, few, many) or the class of an expanded clone, and some rows leave it out.

.	TRBV19	TRBD1	TRBJ2-2	CASKKTGGAAGELFF	TGTGCCAGTAAAAAGACAGGGGGCGCCGCCGGGGAGCTGTTTTTT
.	TRBV19	.	TRBJ1-4	CASSALRPSNAEREKLFF	TGTGCCAGTAGTGCCCTACGGCCTAGTAACGCGGAGAGGGAAAAACTGTTTTTT
.	TRBV6-5	.	TRBJ1-2	CASSYSRVNYGYTF	TGTGCCAGCAGTTATTCGAGGGTTAACTATGGCTACACCTTC
.	TRBV2	.	TRBJ1-5	CASSSIVFGNQPQHF	TGTGCCAGCAGTAGCATAGTCTTCGGTAATCAGCCCCAGCATTTT
few	TRBV5-1	TRBD1	TRBJ1-4	CASSAGQGNEKLFF	TGCGCCAGCAGCGCGGGACAGGGGAATGAAAAACTGTTTTTT
.	TRBV29-1	TRBD2	TRBJ2-3	CSVTPSTSGRAVDTQYF	TGCAGCGTCACCCCATCGACTAGCGGGAGGGCCGTAGATACGCAGTATTTT
.	TRBV4-1	.	TRBJ2-1	CASSQTSQGEYSNEQFF	TGCGCCAGCAGCCAAACATCACAGGGAGAGTATAGCAATGAGCAGTTCTTC
.	TRBV19	.	TRBJ2-1	CASRPSSYNEQFF	TGTGCCAGTAGGCCCAGCTCCTACAATGAGCAGTTCTTC
.	TRBV6-1	TRBD1	TRBJ2-1	CASRSGGTEQFF	TGTGCCAGCAGGTCAGGGGGTACTGAGCAGTTCTTC
.	TRBV5-5	.	TRBJ1-4	CASSDYVREKLFF	TGTGCCAGCAGCGATTATGTCCGGGAAAAACTGTTTTTT
few	TRBV5-1	.	TRBJ2-7	CASSLYAEAYEQYF	TGCGCCAGCAGCTTGTACGCGGAGGCCTACGAGCAGTACTTC
.	TRBV30	.	TRBJ1-5	CAWRSDSNQPQHF	TGTGCCTGGAGATCAGATAGCAATCAGCCCCAGCATTTT
.	TRBV19	.	TRBJ2-6	CATEPGGPSGANVLTF	TGTGCCACCGAGCCTGGGGGCCCCTCTGGGGCCAACGTCCTGACTTTC
.	TRBV27	TRBD1	TRBJ1-4	CASSSGQVGEKLFF	TGTGCCAGCAGTTCTGGACAGGTTGGTGAAAAACTGTTTTTT
once	TRBV3-1/TRBV3-2	TRBD1	TRBJ1-6	CASSYRGLGDSPLHF	TGTGCCAGCAGCTACAGGGGGCTGGGGGATTCACCCCTCCACTTT
.	TRBV7-8	.	TRBJ1-5	CASSLGRLSNQPQHF	TGTGCCAGCAGCTTAGGCAGACTTAGCAATCAGCCCCAGCATTTT
.	TRBV5-1	.	TRBJ1-2	CASSLSGLTNYGYTF	TGCGCCAGCAGCTTGTCAGGACTCACGAACTATGGCTACACCTTC
.	TRBV3-1/TRBV3-2	.	TRBJ1-5	CASSQETAGRRGSNQPQHF	TGTGCCAGCAGCCAAGAAACGGCAGGCCGCCGAGGGAGCAATCAGCCCCAGCATTTT
.	TRBV30	.	TRBJ1-5	CAWSVGLNSLSNQPQHF	TGTGCCTGGAGTGTCGGACTCAATAGCCTTAGCAATCAGCCCCAGCATTTT
.	TRBV2	TRBD1	TRBJ2-5	CASSEDRAYQETQYF	TGTGCCAGCAGTGAGGACAGGGCGTACCAAGAGACCCAGTACTTC
.	TRBV7-3	.	TRBJ2-2	CASSISTLAGTGELFF	TGTGCCAGCAGCATCTCGACCCTTGCCGGGACCGGGGAGCTGTTTTTT
.	TRBV5-1	TRBD1	TRBJ1-2	CASSRDRGENGYTF	TGCGCCAGCAGCCGGGACAGGGGGGAGAACGGCTACACCTTC
.	TRBV27	.	TRBJ1-6	CASRVLRDPSSYNSPLHF	TGTGCCAGCAGGGTCCTCCGGGATCCGAGCTCCTATAATTCACCCCTCCACTTT
.	TRBV19	TRBD2	TRBJ2-2	CASRGLATNTGELFF	TGTGCCAGCCGGGGACTAGCGACGAACACCGGGGAGCTGTTTTTT
once	TRBV2	.	TRBJ1-6	CASLAGINNSPLHF	TGTGCCAGCTTAGCGGGCATAAATAATTCACCCCTCCACTTT
once	TRBV29-1	TRBD1	TRBJ1-1	CSVDLGQGGTEAFF	TGCAGCGTTGACCTCGGACAGGGAGGGACTGAAGCTTTCTTT
.	TRBV6-5	TRBD1	TRBJ1-6	CASRITGGHSPLHF	TGTGCCAGCAGAATAACAGGGGGCCATTCACCCCTCCACTTT